Listed below are T cell receptor beta chains from one sample, sequenced in a study of blood T cell repertoires in COVID-19. Some clones are missing from TCRdb's copy, which holds only in-frame ones; the method was immunoSEQ multiplex PCR. Among some 200,000 clones listed, 86% were seen once. Sequenced sample: PBMCs or T cells enriched from blood (not recorded which). Receptor source: a woman aged 40 to 55 with acute COVID-19. CDR3s include the opening cysteine and the closing phenylalanine or tryptophan. The D gene is left open where the match is weak.

v_call	d_call	cdr3_aa
TRBV4-1	.	CASSQDRSFGRSSGNTIYF
TRBV6-1	TRBD2	CASSAGGGTQYF
TRBV7-8	TRBD1	CASSFDGQGARNQPQHF
TRBV7-2	TRBD2	CASSLSGGNNEQFF
TRBV21-1	.	CASRYRDRSSGANVLTF
TRBV30	.	CAWSRGEGNQPQHF
TRBV5-1	TRBD1	CASSDRQGVNTEAFF
TRBV7-3	.	CASSLDIPGELFF
TRBV10-3	.	CAISGQALPPLHF
TRBV4-3	.	CASSHDRFSYEQYF
TRBV10-3	TRBD1	CAISGGTGAFGYGYTF
TRBV18	TRBD1	CASSLDRDGLNTGELFF
TRBV3-1/TRBV3-2	TRBD1	CASSGDRGYGYTF
TRBV7-2	.	CASSAGTAYGYTF
TRBV30	TRBD1	CAWSSGQGGNQPQHF
TRBV30	TRBD1	CAWTVDRGDGYTF